This T cell receptor (beta chain) was obtained from a study of regulatory dendritic cells for organ transplantation. General study points: Mature dendritic cells appeared to drive more memory CD8+ clonal expansion than regulatory ones. Naive CD4+ and CD8+ repertoires were highly diverse; memory CD8+ was most oligoclonal. Among resting subsets, memory CD8+ cells contained the most alloreactive clonotypes.

CDR3 size: 14 residues. Germline CDR1 is SGHVS and CDR2 is FQNEAQ. The V end was cut by 5 bases, the J end by 0 bases, with 8 bases between. Comment on this clone: Antigen unknown.

Produced via immunoSEQ multiplex PCR; TCRdb's table is partial and in-frame only. The sample records 25,000 to 35,000 clones, less than 85% being singletons. FACS sorted CD4+ or CD8+ T cells into CD45RA+ naive and CD45RO+ memory. The source material was naive CD8+ T cells from blood. This sample's subset: CD45RA+ naive T cells. The receptor was isolated from a human donor in good health. The chain carries TRBV7-8 and TRBJ2-4; D ambiguous. DNA of the CDR3: TGTGCCAGCAGCCCGTATGTAGCCAAAAACATTCAGTACTTC. Encoded protein: CASSPYVAKNIQYF.